The clone carrying this T cell receptor beta chain appeared a single time. Antigen: not known. The CDR3 totals 13 residues. Germline CDR1 is SQVTM and CDR2 is ANQGSEA. The ends lost 7 bases at V and 7 bases at J; junction bases unmatched: 10. This sample stems from a study of CD8 T cells in Susac syndrome. General study points: The study found that Susac CD8+ clonal expansion peaked in TEMRA cells and active patients.

Random hexamers were used to reverse transcribe an amount of roughly 0.45 to 1 ug RNA. TCRdb reprocessed the immunoSEQ multiplex PCR reads via MiXCR and lists one record per CDR3 protein. The sample shows about 85,000 distinct CDR3 sequences, approximately 95% of them seen only once. Material for sequencing was CD8+ T cells from PBMCs. V gene TRBV29-1 combines with J gene TRBJ2-3; 8 bases are shared with TRBD1. The TCR comes from a human donor with Susac syndrome. The CDR3: CSASQGVANTQYF. DNA for the CDR3: TGCAGCGCTTCACAGGGGGTGGCGAATACGCAGTATTTT.